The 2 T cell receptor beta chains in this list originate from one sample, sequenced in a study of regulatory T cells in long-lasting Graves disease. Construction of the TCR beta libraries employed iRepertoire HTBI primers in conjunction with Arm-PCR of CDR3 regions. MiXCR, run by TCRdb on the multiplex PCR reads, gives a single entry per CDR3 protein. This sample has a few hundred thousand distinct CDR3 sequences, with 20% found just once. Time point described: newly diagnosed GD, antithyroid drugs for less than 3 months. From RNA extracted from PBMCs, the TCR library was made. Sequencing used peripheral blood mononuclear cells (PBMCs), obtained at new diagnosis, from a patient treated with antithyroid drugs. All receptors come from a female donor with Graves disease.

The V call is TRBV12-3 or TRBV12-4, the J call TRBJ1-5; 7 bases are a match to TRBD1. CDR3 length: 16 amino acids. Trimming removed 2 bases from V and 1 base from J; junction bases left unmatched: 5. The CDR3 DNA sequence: TGTGCCAGCAGTTTAAACAGGGGCCTCAGCAATCAGCCCCAGCATTTT. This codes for CASSLNRGLSNQPQHF.

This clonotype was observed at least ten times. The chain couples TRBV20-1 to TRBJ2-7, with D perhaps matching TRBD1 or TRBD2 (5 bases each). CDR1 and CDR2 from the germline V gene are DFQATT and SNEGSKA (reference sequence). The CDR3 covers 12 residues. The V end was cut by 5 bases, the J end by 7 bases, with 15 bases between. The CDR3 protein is CSAGDRYQEQYF. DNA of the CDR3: TGCAGTGCTGGGGACCGCTATCAGGAGCAGTACTTC.